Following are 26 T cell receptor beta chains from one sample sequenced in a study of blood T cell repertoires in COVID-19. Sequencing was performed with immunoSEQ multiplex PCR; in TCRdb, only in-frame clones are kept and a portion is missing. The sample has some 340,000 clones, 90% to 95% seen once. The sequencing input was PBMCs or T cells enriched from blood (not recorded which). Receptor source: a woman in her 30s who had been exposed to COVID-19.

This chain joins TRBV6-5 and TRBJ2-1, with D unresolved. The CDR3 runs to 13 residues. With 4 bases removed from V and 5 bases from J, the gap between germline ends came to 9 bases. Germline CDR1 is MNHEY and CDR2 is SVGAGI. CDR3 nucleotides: TGTGCCAGCAGTTCCAAGCGAGACAATGAGCAGTTCTTC. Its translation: CASSSKRDNEQFF.

The CDR3 spells CASSDDRGREETQYF. CDR3 bases: TGTGCCAGTAGTGACGACAGGGGGCGCGAAGAGACCCAGTACTTC. This chain joins TRBV19 and TRBJ2-5; 10 nucleotides match TRBD1. The V segment lost 5 bases and the J segment 3 bases; nucleotides outside the gene matches: 6. From germline, CDR1 is LNHDA and CDR2 SQIVND (reference sequence). The CDR3 sequence is 15 residues long. Looking up the rest from reference TRBV19 and TRBJ2-5 gives the full variable domain: DGGITQSPKYLFRKEGQNVTLSCEQNLNHDAMYWYRQDPGQGLRLIYYSQIVNDFQKGDIAEGYSVSREKKESFPLTVTSAQKNPTAFYLCASSDDRGREETQYFGPGTRLLVL.

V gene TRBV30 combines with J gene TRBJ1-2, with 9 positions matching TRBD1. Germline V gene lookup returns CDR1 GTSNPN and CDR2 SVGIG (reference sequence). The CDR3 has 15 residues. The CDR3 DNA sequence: TGTGCTCTAAAACCGGGACAGGGTCCCAATTATGGCTACACCTTC. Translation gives CALKPGQGPNYGYTF.

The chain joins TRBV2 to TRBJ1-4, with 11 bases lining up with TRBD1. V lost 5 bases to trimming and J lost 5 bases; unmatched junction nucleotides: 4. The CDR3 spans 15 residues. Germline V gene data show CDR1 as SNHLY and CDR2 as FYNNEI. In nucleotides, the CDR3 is TGTGCCAGCAGTACGGGGACAGGGGGGAATGAAAAACTGTTTTTT. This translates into CASSTGTGGNEKLFF.

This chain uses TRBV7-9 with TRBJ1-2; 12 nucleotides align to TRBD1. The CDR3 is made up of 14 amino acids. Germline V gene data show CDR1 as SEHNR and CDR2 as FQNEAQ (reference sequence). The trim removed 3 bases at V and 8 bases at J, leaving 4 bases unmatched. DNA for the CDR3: TGTGCCAGCAGCTTGGGACAGGGGGCGGAGGGCTACACCTTC. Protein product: CASSLGQGAEGYTF. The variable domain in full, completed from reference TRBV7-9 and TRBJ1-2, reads DTGVSQNPRHKITKRGQNVTFRCDPISEHNRLYWYRQTLGQGPEFLTYFQNEAQLEKSRLLSDRFSAERPKGSFSTLEIQRTEQGDSAMYLCASSLGQGAEGYTFGSGTRLTVV.

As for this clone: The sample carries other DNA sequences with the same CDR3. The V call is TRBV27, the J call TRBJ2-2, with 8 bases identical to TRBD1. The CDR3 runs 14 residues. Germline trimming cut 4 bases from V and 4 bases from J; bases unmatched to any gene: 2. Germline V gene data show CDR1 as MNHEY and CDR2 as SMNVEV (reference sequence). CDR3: CASSYRGTTGELFF. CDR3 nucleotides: TGTGCCAGCAGTTACAGGGGGACCACCGGGGAGCTGTTTTTT.

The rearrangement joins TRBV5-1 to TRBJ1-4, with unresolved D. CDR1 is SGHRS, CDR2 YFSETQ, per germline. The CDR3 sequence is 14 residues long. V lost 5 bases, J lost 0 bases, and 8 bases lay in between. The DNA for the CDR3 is TGCGCCAGCAGGAGAGGATCAACTAATGAAAAACTGTTTTTT. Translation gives CASRRGSTNEKLFF.

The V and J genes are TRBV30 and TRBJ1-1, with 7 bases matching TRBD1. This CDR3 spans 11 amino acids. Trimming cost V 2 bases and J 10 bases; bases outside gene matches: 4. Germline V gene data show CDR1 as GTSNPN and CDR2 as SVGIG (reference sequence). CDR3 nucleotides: TGTGCCTGGAGTCCAGGGGGTAGAGCTTTCTTT. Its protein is CAWSPGGRAFF. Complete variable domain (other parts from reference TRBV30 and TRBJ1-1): SQTIHQWPATLVQPVGSPLSLECTVEGTSNPNLYWYRQAAGRGLQLLFYSVGIGQISSEVPQNLSASRPQDRQFILSSKKLLLSDSGFYLCAWSPGGRAFFGQGTRLTVV.

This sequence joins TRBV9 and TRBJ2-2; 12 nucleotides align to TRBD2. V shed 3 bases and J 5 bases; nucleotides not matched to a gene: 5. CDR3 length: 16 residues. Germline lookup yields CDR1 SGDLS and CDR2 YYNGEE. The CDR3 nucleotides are TGTGCCAGCAGCGCTAGCGGGGGGGCCGGAACCGGGGAGCTGTTTTTT. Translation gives CASSASGGAGTGELFF.

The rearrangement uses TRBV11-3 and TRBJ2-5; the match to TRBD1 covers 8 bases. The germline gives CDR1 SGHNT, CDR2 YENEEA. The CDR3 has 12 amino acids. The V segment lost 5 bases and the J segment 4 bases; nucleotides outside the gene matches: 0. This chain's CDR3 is CASSQGAETQYF. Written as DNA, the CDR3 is TGTGCCAGCAGCCAGGGGGCAGAGACCCAGTACTTC.

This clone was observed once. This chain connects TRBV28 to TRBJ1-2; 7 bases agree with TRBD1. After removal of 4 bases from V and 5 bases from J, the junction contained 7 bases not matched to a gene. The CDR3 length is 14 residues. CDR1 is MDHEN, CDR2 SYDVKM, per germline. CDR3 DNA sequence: TGTGCCAGCAGTTCGGGACAGAAGCCATATGGCTACACCTTC. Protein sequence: CASSSGQKPYGYTF.

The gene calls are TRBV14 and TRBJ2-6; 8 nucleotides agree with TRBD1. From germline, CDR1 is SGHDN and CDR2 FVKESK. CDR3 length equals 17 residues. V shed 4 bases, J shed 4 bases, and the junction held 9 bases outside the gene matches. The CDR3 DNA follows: TGTGCCAGCAGCCCTTTCCAGGGGGCTTGGGGGGCCAACGTCCTGACTTTC. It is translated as CASSPFQGAWGANVLTF.

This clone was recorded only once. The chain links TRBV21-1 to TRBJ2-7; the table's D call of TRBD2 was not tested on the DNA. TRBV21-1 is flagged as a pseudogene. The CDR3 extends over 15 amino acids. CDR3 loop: CASSDVSSNSYEQYF. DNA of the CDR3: TGTGCCAGCAGCGATGTTAGCTCCAACTCCTACGAGCAGTACTTC.

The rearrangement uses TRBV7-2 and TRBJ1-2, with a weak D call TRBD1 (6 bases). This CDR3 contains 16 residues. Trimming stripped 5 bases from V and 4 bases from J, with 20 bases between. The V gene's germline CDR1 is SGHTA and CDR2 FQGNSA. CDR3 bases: TGTGCCAGCAGCCTAAACGGCCTCACAGGGCTCTATGGCTACACCTTC. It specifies CASSLNGLTGLYGYTF.

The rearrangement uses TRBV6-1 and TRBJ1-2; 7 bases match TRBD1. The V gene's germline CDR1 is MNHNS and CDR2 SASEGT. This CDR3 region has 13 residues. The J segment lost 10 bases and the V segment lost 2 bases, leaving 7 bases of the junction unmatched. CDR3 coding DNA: TGTGCCAGCAGTGAACCGGGACAGAACTACTACACCTTC. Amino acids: CASSEPGQNYYTF.

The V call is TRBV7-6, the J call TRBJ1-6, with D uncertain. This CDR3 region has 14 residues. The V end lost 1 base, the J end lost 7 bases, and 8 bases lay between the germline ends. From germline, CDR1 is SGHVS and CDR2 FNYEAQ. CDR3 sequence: CASSLDRRNSPLHF. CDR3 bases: TGTGCCAGCAGCTTAGACAGAAGGAATTCACCCCTCCACTTT.

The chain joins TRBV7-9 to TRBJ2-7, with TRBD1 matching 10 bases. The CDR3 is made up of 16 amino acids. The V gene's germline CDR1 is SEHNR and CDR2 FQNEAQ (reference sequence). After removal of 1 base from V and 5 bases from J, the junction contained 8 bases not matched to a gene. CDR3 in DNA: TGTGCCAGCAGCTTAGACCAGGGACAGGGGTCCAACGAGCAGTACTTC. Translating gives CASSLDQGQGSNEQYF.

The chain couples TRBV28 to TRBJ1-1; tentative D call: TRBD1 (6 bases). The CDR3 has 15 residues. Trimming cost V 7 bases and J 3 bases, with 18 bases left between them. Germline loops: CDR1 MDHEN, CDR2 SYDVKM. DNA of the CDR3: TGTGCCAGCAATCGGGACACGCGAGGGGACACTGAAGCTTTCTTT. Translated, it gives CASNRDTRGDTEAFF.

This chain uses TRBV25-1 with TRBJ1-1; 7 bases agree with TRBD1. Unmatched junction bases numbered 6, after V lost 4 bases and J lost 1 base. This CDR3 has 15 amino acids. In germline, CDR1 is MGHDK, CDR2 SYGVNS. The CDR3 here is CASSAQTGWNTEAFF. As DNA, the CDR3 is TGTGCCAGCAGTGCCCAGACAGGGTGGAACACTGAAGCTTTCTTT.

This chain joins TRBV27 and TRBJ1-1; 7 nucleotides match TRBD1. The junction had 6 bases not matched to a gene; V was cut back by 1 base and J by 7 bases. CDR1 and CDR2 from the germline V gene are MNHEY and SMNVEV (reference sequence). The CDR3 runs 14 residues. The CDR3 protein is CASSLWAGGIEAFF. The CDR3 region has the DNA TGTGCCAGCAGTTTATGGGCAGGGGGGATTGAAGCTTTCTTT.

The CDR3 sequence: CASSSDPLAGNEQFF. CDR3 DNA sequence: TGTGCCAGTAGTTCTGACCCCTTAGCGGGGAATGAGCAGTTCTTC. The rearrangement links TRBV19 to TRBJ2-1; 8 nucleotides agree with TRBD2. The V and J ends lost 5 bases and 7 bases, in that order; junction bases with no gene match: 10. Germline V gene lookup returns CDR1 LNHDA and CDR2 SQIVND (reference sequence). CDR3 length equals 15 residues. Using reference TRBV19 and TRBJ2-1 for the parts outside the CDR3, the full variable domain is DGGITQSPKYLFRKEGQNVTLSCEQNLNHDAMYWYRQDPGQGLRLIYYSQIVNDFQKGDIAEGYSVSREKKESFPLTVTSAQKNPTAFYLCASSSDPLAGNEQFFGPGTRLTVL.

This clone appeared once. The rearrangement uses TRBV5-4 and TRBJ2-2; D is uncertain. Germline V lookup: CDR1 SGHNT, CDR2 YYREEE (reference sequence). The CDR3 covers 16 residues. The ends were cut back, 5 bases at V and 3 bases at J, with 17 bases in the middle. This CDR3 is CASSPVSGFDTGELFF. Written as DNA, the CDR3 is TGTGCCAGCAGTCCGGTATCAGGTTTTGACACCGGGGAGCTGTTTTTT. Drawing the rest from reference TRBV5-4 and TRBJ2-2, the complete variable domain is ETGVTQSPTHLIKTRGQQVTLRCSSQSGHNTVSWYQQALGQGPQFIFQYYREEENGRGNFPPRFSGLQFPNYSSELNVNALELDDSALYLCASSPVSGFDTGELFFGEGSRLTVL.

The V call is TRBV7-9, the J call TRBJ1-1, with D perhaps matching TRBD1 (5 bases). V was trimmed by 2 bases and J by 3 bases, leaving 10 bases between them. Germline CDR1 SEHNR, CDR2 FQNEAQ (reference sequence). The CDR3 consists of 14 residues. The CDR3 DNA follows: TGTGCCAGCAGCTTACAGGGCATTTACACTGAAGCTTTCTTT. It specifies CASSLQGIYTEAFF.

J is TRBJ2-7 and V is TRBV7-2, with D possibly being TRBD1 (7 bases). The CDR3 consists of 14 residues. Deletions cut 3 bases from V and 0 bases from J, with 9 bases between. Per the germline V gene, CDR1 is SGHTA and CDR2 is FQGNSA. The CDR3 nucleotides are TGTGCCAGCAGCTTTCAGGGGGGCTCCTACGAGCAGTACTTC. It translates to CASSFQGGSYEQYF.

This CDR3 is CASRDSRSNYGYTF. The CDR3 coding sequence is TGTGCCAGCAGGGACAGTCGGTCAAACTATGGCTACACCTTC. The chain couples TRBV28 to TRBJ1-2, with a weak D call TRBD1 (6 bases). CDR1 and CDR2 from the germline V gene are MDHEN and SYDVKM. The CDR3 runs 14 residues. Trimming took off 6 bases at V and 2 bases at J, with 13 bases between the two ends.

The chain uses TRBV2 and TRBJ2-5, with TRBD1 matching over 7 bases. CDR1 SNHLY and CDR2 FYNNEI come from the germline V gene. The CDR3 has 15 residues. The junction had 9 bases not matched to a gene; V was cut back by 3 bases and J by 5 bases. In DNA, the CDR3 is TGTGCCAGCAGTGAGATCCTGACAGGGTCGGAGACCCAGTACTTC. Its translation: CASSEILTGSETQYF.